Each of the 30 T cell receptor beta chains below was sequenced from the same sample in a study of Ad26.COV2.S vaccination and SARS-CoV-2 variants. Sequencing was performed with immunoSEQ multiplex PCR; in TCRdb, only in-frame clones are kept and a portion is missing. The repertoire consists of approximately 420,000 clones, with roughly 90% occurring once and the leading ten covering approximately 4%. Indicated treatment: over 15 received Ad26.COV2.S at low or high dose, single or two shots; 5 received placebo; per-sample allocation not given. All samples were drawn on day 63, counting from the first vaccine or placebo injection. The sample was peripheral blood, taken in a trial of Ad26.COV2.S vaccine versus placebo. The receptors here all came from a person aged 18-60 years who received the Ad26.COV2.S COVID-19 vaccine or a placebo.

The chain has TRBV19 and TRBJ1-3; no clear D gene. V dropped 3 bases and J dropped 2 bases, with 2 bases sitting between them. This CDR3 region has 12 residues. Germline-derived CDR1 and CDR2 are LNHDA and SQIVND (reference sequence). The CDR3 DNA follows: TGTGCCAGTAGTATCCCTGGAAACACCATATATTTT. It translates to CASSIPGNTIYF.

The chain couples TRBV6-5 to TRBJ2-7; TRBD1 matches 9 bases. Germline CDR1 is MNHEY and CDR2 is SVGAGI. V shed 6 bases, J shed 6 bases, and the junction held 0 bases outside the gene matches. There are 11 residues in the CDR3. This chain's CDR3 is CASRTGGEQYF. The CDR3 DNA follows: TGTGCCAGCAGGACAGGGGGCGAGCAGTACTTC.

V usage is TRBV3-1 (or the pseudogene TRBV3-2) and J usage is TRBJ2-5, with D possibly matching TRBD1 (5 bases). The germline CDR1 and CDR2 sequences are LGHDT and YNNKEL (reference sequence). The CDR3 runs 14 residues. The V and J ends lost 1 base and 5 bases respectively, with 11 bases between them. Here the CDR3 DNA reads TGTGCCAGCAGCCAAGCAGGGCTGGGGGAGACCCAGTACTTC. Its translation: CASSQAGLGETQYF.

V gene TRBV4-2 combines with J gene TRBJ1-1; D gene uncertain. Trimming pared 0 bases from V and 0 bases from J, leaving 11 bases between. Germline loops: CDR1 LGHNA, CDR2 YNFKEQ. CDR3 length: 16 amino acids. In DNA form, the CDR3 reads TGTGCCAGCAGCCAAGAGACATTGGGTATGAACACTGAAGCTTTCTTT. Residues: CASSQETLGMNTEAFF.

This rearrangement joins TRBV6-5 to TRBJ2-7, with TRBD1 matching over 7 bases. With V trimmed by 7 bases and J by 0 bases, 3 bases remained unmatched. Germline CDR1 reads MNHEY; CDR2 reads SVGAGI. CDR3 length equals 13 residues. The CDR3 sequence: CASMGDSSYEQYF. The CDR3 region has the DNA TGTGCCAGCATGGGGGACAGCTCCTACGAGCAGTACTTC.

The V call is TRBV5-6, the J call TRBJ2-1; possibly TRBD1 or TRBD2 for D (5 bases each). Germline CDR1 reads SGHDT; CDR2 reads YYEEEE. V lost 2 bases to trimming and J lost 5 bases, with 8 bases between them. This CDR3 comprises 13 residues. The CDR3 region is CASSFMGDNEQFF. Written as DNA, the CDR3 is TGTGCCAGCAGCTTTATGGGGGACAATGAGCAGTTCTTC.

This chain uses TRBV18 with TRBJ2-5, with D unresolved. The CDR3 runs 12 residues. CDR1 is KGHSH and CDR2 is LQKENI in the germline V gene. The V end was cut by 1 base, the J end by 4 bases, with 4 bases between. The CDR3 DNA follows: TGTGCCAGCTCACCACGTCTAGAGACCCAGTACTTC. Translating gives CASSPRLETQYF.

The chain combines TRBV19 with TRBJ2-7; 7 nucleotides agree with TRBD1. Germline trimming cut 4 bases from V and 2 bases from J; bases unmatched to any gene: 5. CDR1 and CDR2 from the germline V gene are LNHDA and SQIVND (reference sequence). The CDR3 consists of 14 residues. CDR3 loop: CASSRPDRPYEQYF. For the CDR3, the DNA is TGTGCCAGTAGTAGACCGGACAGGCCCTACGAGCAGTACTTC.

This rearrangement joins TRBV5-6 to TRBJ1-6, with 9 bases fitting TRBD1. The CDR3 is made up of 16 amino acids. V trimming: 5 bases; J trimming: 7 bases; junction bases outside the gene matches: 10. Germline assignment: CDR1 SGHDT and CDR2 YYEEEE. CDR3 sequence reads: CASSRPRDRVNSPLHF. CDR3 DNA sequence: TGTGCCAGCAGTCGTCCCCGGGACAGGGTAAATTCACCCCTCCACTTT.

The V and J genes are TRBV19 and TRBJ1-5; 8 bases fit TRBD1. The V gene's germline CDR1 is LNHDA and CDR2 SQIVND (reference sequence). The CDR3 length is 16 residues. V was clipped by 3 bases and J by 4 bases; unmatched bases: 8. Written as DNA, the CDR3 is TGTGCCAGTAGTATTTCAGGGGGCGAAGGTAATCAGCCCCAGCATTTT. This encodes CASSISGGEGNQPQHF.

This chain connects TRBV29-1 to TRBJ2-7; TRBD2 might be the D (6 bases). Trimming removed 4 bases from V and 6 bases from J, with 19 bases in between. Germline V CDR1 and CDR2: SQVTM, ANQGSEA. This CDR3 region has 14 residues. The CDR3 DNA reads TGCAGCGTTGTCCGGTCCAGGGAGGTCAGCGAGCAGTACTTC. It specifies CSVVRSREVSEQYF.

The V and J genes are TRBV7-9 and TRBJ1-1; no reliable D call. V was cut by 3 bases and J by 6 bases, with 8 bases left in between. There are 12 residues in the CDR3. Germline V gene sequence: CDR1 SEHNR, CDR2 FQNEAQ (reference sequence). For the CDR3, the DNA is TGTGCCAGCAGCTTCCGGATGCCTGAAGCTTTCTTT. The encoded protein is CASSFRMPEAFF. Full variable domain (missing parts from reference TRBV7-9 and TRBJ1-1): DTGVSQNPRHKITKRGQNVTFRCDPISEHNRLYWYRQTLGQGPEFLTYFQNEAQLEKSRLLSDRFSAERPKGSFSTLEIQRTEQGDSAMYLCASSFRMPEAFFGQGTRLTVV.

This clone was counted a few times. This rearrangement joins TRBV7-9 to TRBJ1-6; weak D call: TRBD1 (5 bases). Trimming cost V 8 bases and J 8 bases, with 13 bases left between them. Germline V CDR1 and CDR2: SEHNR, FQNEAQ (reference sequence). This CDR3 region has 13 residues. CDR3 in DNA: TGTGCCAGCGGGGCCGGGGCCGATTCACCCCTCCACTTT. Amino acids: CASGAGADSPLHF. Looking up the rest from reference TRBV7-9 and TRBJ1-6 gives the full variable domain: DTGVSQNPRHKITKRGQNVTFRCDPISEHNRLYWYRQTLGQGPEFLTYFQNEAQLEKSRLLSDRFSAERPKGSFSTLEIQRTEQGDSAMYLCASGAGADSPLHFGNGTRLTVT.

The rearrangement uses TRBV7-6 and TRBJ2-7, with TRBD1 matching over 8 bases. This CDR3 is built from 15 residues. V was clipped by 5 bases and J by 2 bases; unmatched bases: 8. Germline CDR1 reads SGHVS; CDR2 reads FNYEAQ. CDR3 protein: CASSAAQGVAYEQYF. The CDR3 DNA is TGTGCCAGCAGCGCGGCACAGGGGGTTGCCTACGAGCAGTACTTC.

For this clone: The same CDR3 can be traced to other DNA sequences in this sample. The chain couples TRBV6-5 to TRBJ1-1; D remains unclear. The CDR3 runs 13 residues. Germline V gene sequence: CDR1 MNHEY, CDR2 SVGAGI. Trimming shortened V by 6 bases and J by 1 base, and 9 bases separated the two germline ends. CDR3 nucleotides: TGTGCCAGCAGGGGCATGGGGAACACTGAAGCTTTCTTT. Protein product: CASRGMGNTEAFF.

This chain joins TRBV7-2 and TRBJ1-1; tentative D call: TRBD1 (6 bases). Trimming stripped 1 base from V and 8 bases from J, with 17 bases between. The CDR3 sequence is 15 residues long. Germline V gene sequence: CDR1 SGHTA, CDR2 FQGNSA. The CDR3 here is CASSLVKGGDREAFF. The CDR3 DNA follows: TGTGCCAGCAGCTTAGTTAAAGGAGGAGACAGGGAAGCTTTCTTT.

The genes are TRBV7-2 and TRBJ2-1; D might be TRBD1 (6 bases). Trimming removed 5 bases from V and 1 base from J, with 12 bases in between. This CDR3 comprises 15 residues. Per the germline V gene, CDR1 is SGHTA and CDR2 is FQGNSA. CDR3 in DNA: TGTGCCAGCAGCCCGCCAGGGGAGTCCTACAATGAGCAGTTCTTC. Protein sequence: CASSPPGESYNEQFF.

With regard to this clone: Distinct nucleotide sequences in the sample also encode this CDR3. The V and J genes are TRBV19 and TRBJ1-5; D possibly corresponds to TRBD1 (6 bases). The CDR3 runs 15 residues. Germline-derived CDR1 and CDR2 are LNHDA and SQIVND (reference sequence). The germline V and J ends were trimmed by 0 bases and 4 bases, with 10 bases remaining between them. The CDR3: CASSIEQGRNQPQHF. Here the CDR3 DNA reads TGTGCCAGTAGTATAGAACAGGGCAGAAATCAGCCCCAGCATTTT.

The chain employs TRBV3-1 (or the pseudogene TRBV3-2) and TRBJ2-4; 8 nucleotides align to TRBD2. Germline CDR1 LGHDT, CDR2 YNNKEL (reference sequence). The trim removed 3 bases at V and 7 bases at J, leaving 5 bases unmatched. This CDR3 is built from 14 residues. CDR3 nucleotides: TGTGCCAGCAGCCAGGGGGTAGCGGGGAACATTCAGTACTTC. It yields the protein CASSQGVAGNIQYF.

CDR3 amino acids: CASMGTRDITSTDTQYF. Here the CDR3 DNA reads TGTGCCAGTATGGGGACCCGGGACATAACTAGCACAGATACGCAGTATTTT. The chain combines TRBV19 with TRBJ2-3; maybe TRBD1 (6 bases). Germline loops: CDR1 LNHDA, CDR2 SQIVND (reference sequence). With 7 bases removed from V and 0 bases from J, the gap between germline ends came to 20 bases. The CDR3 sequence is 17 residues long.

The rearrangement uses TRBV2 and TRBJ2-7; 10 bases are shared with TRBD1. Germline V gene sequence: CDR1 SNHLY, CDR2 FYNNEI. CDR3 length: 15 residues. Trimming at V came to 10 bases and at J to 6 bases, leaving 15 bases not matched to a gene. Written as DNA, the CDR3 is TGTGCCACCAAAGCCGAGACAGGGGGCATCGGCGAGCAGTACTTC. Translation gives CATKAETGGIGEQYF.

The V call is TRBV19, the J call TRBJ2-1; the match to TRBD2 covers 7 bases. CDR3 size: 14 residues. Germline values: CDR1 LNHDA, CDR2 SQIVND (reference sequence). Germline trimming cut 6 bases from V and 4 bases from J; bases unmatched to any gene: 6. The CDR3 bases are TGTGCCAGTAGCTTGAGCGGGATATACAATGAGCAGTTCTTC. This gives the protein CASSLSGIYNEQFF.

V usage is TRBV6-5 and J usage is TRBJ2-7, with D unclear. V was pared by 0 bases and J by 1 base, with 7 bases between. This CDR3 spans 14 amino acids. CDR1 and CDR2 from the germline V gene are MNHEY and SVGAGI. The CDR3 sequence is CASSYSADSYEQYF. The CDR3 region has the DNA TGTGCCAGCAGTTACTCCGCGGATTCCTACGAGCAGTACTTC.

The chain combines TRBV7-8 with TRBJ1-1; D remains unclear. This CDR3 spans 12 amino acids. V lost 1 base and J 8 bases, leaving 8 bases between the germline ends. Per germline, CDR1 SGHVS and CDR2 FQNEAQ. The CDR3 DNA sequence: TGTGCCAGCAGCTTAGGGAACCTAGAAGCTTTCTTT. Its protein product is CASSLGNLEAFF.

The chain couples TRBV7-2 to TRBJ2-5; TRBD1 agrees at 7 bases. V gave up 5 bases and J gave up 5 bases; unmatched junction bases: 5. The germline V gene has CDR1 SGHTA and CDR2 FQGNSA. The CDR3 covers 13 residues. CDR3 in DNA: TGTGCCAGCAGCATAAACAGGGGTGAGACCCAGTACTTC. Encoded protein: CASSINRGETQYF.

The rearrangement links TRBV12-1 to TRBJ2-3; TRBD1 is the table's D call, not checked against the DNA. TRBV12-1 is designated a pseudogene. This CDR3 has 14 residues. CDR3: CASSFPTDQDTQYF. CDR3 sequence (DNA): TGTGCCAGCAGCTTTCCGACAGACCAAGATACGCAGTATTTT.

The chain employs TRBV19 and TRBJ2-7, with D possibly being TRBD1 (5 bases). The germline gives CDR1 LNHDA, CDR2 SQIVND (reference sequence). CDR3 length: 8 amino acids. V lost 9 bases, J lost 11 bases, and 8 bases lay in between. CDR3 DNA: TGTGCCAGCATAGGGGAGTACTTC. Translated, it gives CASIGEYF.

The V gene is TRBV4-1, the J gene TRBJ2-1, with TRBD2 as a possible D gene (6 bases). Germline V gene sequence: CDR1 MGHRA, CDR2 YSYEKL. V lost 1 base and J lost 0, with 10 bases in between. CDR3 length equals 16 residues. The CDR3 sequence is CASSQGTTYSYNEQFF. The CDR3 nucleotides are TGCGCCAGCAGCCAAGGGACTACCTACTCCTACAATGAGCAGTTCTTC.

The CDR3: CASSFSGQGNYGYTF. CDR3 bases: TGTGCCAGTAGTTTCTCGGGACAGGGAAACTATGGCTACACCTTC. This chain connects TRBV19 to TRBJ1-2; 9 bases align to TRBD1. V was pared by 5 bases and J by 2 bases, with 6 bases of the junction left unmatched. From germline, CDR1 is LNHDA and CDR2 SQIVND (reference sequence). This CDR3 comprises 15 residues.

The V gene is TRBV9, the J gene TRBJ1-6, with D perhaps matching TRBD1 (6 bases). The germline CDR1 and CDR2 sequences are SGDLS and YYNGEE. Trimming cost V 0 bases and J 6 bases, with 7 bases left between them. The CDR3 sequence is 14 residues long. Here the CDR3 DNA reads TGTGCCAGCAGCGTAGAGGGGGTTAATTCACCCCTCCACTTT. As protein: CASSVEGVNSPLHF.